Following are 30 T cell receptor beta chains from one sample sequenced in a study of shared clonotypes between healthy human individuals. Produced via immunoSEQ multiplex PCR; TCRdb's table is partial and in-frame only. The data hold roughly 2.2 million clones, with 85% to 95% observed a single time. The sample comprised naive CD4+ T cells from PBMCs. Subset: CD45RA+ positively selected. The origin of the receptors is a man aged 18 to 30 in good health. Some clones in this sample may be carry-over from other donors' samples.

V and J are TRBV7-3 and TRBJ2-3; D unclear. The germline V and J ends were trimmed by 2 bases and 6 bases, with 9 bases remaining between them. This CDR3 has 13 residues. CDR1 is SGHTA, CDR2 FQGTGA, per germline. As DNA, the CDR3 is TGTGCCAGCAGCTTAGGGAATGGGGATACGCAGTATTTT. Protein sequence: CASSLGNGDTQYF.

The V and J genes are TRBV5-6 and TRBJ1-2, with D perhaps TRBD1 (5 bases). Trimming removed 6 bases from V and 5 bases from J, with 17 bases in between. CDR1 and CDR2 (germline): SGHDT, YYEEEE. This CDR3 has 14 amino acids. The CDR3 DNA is TGTGCCAGCACCCCAATCGGGGGATCTTATGGCTACACCTTC. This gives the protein CASTPIGGSYGYTF. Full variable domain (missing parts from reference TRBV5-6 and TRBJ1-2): DAGVTQSPTHLIKTRGQQVTLRCSPKSGHDTVSWYQQALGQGPQFIFQYYEEEERQRGNFPDRFSGHQFPNYSSELNVNALLLGDSALYLCASTPIGGSYGYTFGSGTRLTVV.

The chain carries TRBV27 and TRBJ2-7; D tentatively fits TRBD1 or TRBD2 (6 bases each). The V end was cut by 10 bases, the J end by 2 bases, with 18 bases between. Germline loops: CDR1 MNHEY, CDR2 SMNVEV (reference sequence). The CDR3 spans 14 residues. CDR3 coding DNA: TGTGCCACAATCGCCCTCGGGGGCGCCTACGAGCAGTACTTC. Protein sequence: CATIALGGAYEQYF.

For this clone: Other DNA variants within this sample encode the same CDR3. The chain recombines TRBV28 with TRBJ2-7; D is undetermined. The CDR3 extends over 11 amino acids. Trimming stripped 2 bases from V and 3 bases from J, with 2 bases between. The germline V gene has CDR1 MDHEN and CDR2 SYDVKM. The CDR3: CASSLIYEQYF. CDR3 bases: TGTGCCAGCAGTTTAATCTACGAGCAGTACTTC.

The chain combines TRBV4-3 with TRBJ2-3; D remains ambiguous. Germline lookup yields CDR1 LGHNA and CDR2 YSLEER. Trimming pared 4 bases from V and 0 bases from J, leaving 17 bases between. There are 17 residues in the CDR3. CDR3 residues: CASSPRYFPPSTDTQYF. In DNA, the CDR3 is TGCGCCAGCAGCCCCCGGTACTTCCCACCGAGCACAGATACGCAGTATTTT.

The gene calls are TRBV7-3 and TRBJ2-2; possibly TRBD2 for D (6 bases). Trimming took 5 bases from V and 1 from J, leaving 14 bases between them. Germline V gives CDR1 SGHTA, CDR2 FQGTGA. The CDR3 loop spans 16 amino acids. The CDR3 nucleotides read TGTGCCAGCAGCCCCGGAGGGTCTCAGAACACCGGGGAGCTGTTTTTT. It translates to CASSPGGSQNTGELFF. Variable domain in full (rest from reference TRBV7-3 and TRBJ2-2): GAGVSQTPSNKVTEKGKYVELRCDPISGHTALYWYRQSLGQGPEFLIYFQGTGAADDSGLPNDRFFAVRPEGSVSTLKIQRTERGDSAVYLCASSPGGSQNTGELFFGEGSRLTVL.

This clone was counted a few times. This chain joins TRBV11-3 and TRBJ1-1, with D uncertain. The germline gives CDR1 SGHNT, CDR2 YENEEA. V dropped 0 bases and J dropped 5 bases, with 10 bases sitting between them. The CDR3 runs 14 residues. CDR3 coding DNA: TGTGCCAGCAGCTTAGAGGGCGCGGGGACTGAAGCTTTCTTT. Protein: CASSLEGAGTEAFF.

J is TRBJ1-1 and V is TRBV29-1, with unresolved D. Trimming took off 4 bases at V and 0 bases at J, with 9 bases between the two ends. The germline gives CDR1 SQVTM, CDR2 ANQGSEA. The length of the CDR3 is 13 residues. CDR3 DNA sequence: TGCAGCGTTGCCCCCACGGTGAACACTGAAGCTTTCTTT. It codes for CSVAPTVNTEAFF.

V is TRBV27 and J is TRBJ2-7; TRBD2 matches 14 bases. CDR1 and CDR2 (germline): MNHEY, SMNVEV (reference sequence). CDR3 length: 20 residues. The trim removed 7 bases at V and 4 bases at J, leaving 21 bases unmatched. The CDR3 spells CASTRGGTSGSATTIYEQYF. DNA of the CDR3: TGTGCCAGCACCCGAGGCGGGACTAGCGGGAGTGCCACCACTATTTACGAGCAGTACTTC.

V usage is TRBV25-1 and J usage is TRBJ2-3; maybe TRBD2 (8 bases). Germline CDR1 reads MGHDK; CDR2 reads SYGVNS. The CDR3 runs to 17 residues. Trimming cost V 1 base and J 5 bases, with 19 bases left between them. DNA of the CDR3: TGTGCCAGCAGTGAATCGGGAGGGAGGAGGGGGCAAGATACGCAGTATTTT. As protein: CASSESGGRRGQDTQYF. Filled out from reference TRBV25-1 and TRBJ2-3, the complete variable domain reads EADIYQTPRYLVIGTGKKITLECSQTMGHDKMYWYQQDPGMELHLIHYSYGVNSTEKGDLSSESTVSRIRTEHFPLTLESARPSHTSQYLCASSESGGRRGQDTQYFGPGTRLTVL.

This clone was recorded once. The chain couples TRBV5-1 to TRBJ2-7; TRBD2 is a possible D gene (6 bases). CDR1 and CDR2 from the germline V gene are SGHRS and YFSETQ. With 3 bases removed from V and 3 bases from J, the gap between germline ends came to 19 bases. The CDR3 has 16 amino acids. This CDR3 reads CASSSLERVGSYEQYF. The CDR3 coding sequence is TGCGCCAGCAGCTCCTTAGAGCGGGTGGGAAGCTACGAGCAGTACTTC. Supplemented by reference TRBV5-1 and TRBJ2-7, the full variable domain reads KAGVTQTPRYLIKTRGQQVTLSCSPISGHRSVSWYQQTPGQGLQFLFEYFSETQRNKGNFPGRFSGRQFSNSRSEMNVSTLELGDSALYLCASSSLERVGSYEQYFGPGTRLTVT.

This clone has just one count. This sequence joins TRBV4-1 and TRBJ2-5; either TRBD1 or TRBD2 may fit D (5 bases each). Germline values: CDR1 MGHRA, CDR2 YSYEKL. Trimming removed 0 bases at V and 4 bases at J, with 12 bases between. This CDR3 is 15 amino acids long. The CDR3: CASSQDLGGRETQYF. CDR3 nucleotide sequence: TGCGCCAGCAGCCAAGATCTTGGGGGTAGAGAGACCCAGTACTTC.

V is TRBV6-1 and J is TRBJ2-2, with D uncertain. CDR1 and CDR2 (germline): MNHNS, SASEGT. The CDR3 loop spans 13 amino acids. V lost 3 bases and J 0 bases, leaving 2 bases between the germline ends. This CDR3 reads CASSDTNTGELFF. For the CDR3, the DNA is TGTGCCAGCAGTGATACGAACACCGGGGAGCTGTTTTTT.

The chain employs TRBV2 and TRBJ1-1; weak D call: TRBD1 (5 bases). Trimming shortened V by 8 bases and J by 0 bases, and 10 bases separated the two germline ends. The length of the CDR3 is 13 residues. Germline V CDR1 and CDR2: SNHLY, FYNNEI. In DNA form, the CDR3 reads TGTGCCAGCTTGGGGGGAGTGAACACTGAAGCTTTCTTT. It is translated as CASLGGVNTEAFF. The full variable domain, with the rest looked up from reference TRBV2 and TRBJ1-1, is EPEVTQTPSHQVTQMGQEVILRCVPISNHLYFYWYRQILGQKVEFLVSFYNNEISEKSEIFDDQFSVERPDGSNFTLKIRSTKLEDSAMYFCASLGGVNTEAFFGQGTRLTVV.

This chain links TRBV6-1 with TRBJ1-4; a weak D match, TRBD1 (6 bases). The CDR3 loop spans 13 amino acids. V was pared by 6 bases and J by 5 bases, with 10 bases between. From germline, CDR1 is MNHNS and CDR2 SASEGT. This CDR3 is CASSRDNNEKLFF. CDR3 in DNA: TGTGCCAGCAGCCGGGACAACAATGAAAAACTGTTTTTT.

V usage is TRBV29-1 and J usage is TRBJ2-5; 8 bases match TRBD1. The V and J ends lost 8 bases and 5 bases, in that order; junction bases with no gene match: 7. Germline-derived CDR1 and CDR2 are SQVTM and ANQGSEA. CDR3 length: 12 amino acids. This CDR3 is CSSQGASETQYF. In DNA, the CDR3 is TGCAGCTCTCAGGGGGCTTCGGAGACCCAGTACTTC.

Written as DNA, the CDR3 is TGTGCCAGCAGCTTGTGGCAGGATAGCAATCAGCCCCAGCATTTT. Its translation: CASSLWQDSNQPQHF. The chain joins TRBV5-4 to TRBJ1-5; D gene unclear. The V end lost 1 base, the J end lost 0 bases, and 8 bases lay between the germline ends. This CDR3 is built from 15 residues. CDR1 is SGHNT and CDR2 is YYREEE in the germline V gene (reference sequence).

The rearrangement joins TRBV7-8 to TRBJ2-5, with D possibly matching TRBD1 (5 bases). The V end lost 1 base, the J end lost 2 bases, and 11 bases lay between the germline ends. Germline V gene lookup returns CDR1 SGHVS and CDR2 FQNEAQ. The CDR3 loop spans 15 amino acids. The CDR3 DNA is TGTGCCAGCAGCTTAGTTTTTCAGGGACAAGAGACCCAGTACTTC. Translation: CASSLVFQGQETQYF.

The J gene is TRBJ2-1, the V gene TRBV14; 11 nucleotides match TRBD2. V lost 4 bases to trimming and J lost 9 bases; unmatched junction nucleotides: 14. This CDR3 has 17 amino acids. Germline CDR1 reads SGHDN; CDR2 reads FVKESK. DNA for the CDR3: TGTGCCAGCAGCCCCCTTATCGGACTAGCGGGCGGGGGTGAGCAGTTCTTC. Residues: CASSPLIGLAGGGEQFF. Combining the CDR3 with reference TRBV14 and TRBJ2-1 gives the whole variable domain EAGVTQFPSHSVIEKGQTVTLRCDPISGHDNLYWYRRVMGKEIKFLLHFVKESKQDESGMPNNRFLAERTGGTYSTLKVQPAELEDSGVYFCASSPLIGLAGGGEQFFGPGTRLTVL.

The DNA for the CDR3 is TGTGCCACGGAGGAGAGCACCGGAGGCCCCCGATACAATGAGCAGTTCTTC. It codes for CATEESTGGPRYNEQFF. This sequence joins TRBV10-3 and TRBJ2-1; D is possibly TRBD2 (5 bases). The CDR3 loop spans 17 amino acids. The V and J ends lost 10 bases and 4 bases respectively, with 26 bases between them. Germline CDR1 ENHRY, CDR2 SYGVKD.

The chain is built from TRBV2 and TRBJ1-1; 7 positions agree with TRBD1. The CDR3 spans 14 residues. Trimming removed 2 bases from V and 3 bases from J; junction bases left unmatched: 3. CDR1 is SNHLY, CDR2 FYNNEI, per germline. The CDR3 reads CASSEPRGDTEAFF. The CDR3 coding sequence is TGTGCCAGCAGTGAACCCAGGGGGGACACTGAAGCTTTCTTT.

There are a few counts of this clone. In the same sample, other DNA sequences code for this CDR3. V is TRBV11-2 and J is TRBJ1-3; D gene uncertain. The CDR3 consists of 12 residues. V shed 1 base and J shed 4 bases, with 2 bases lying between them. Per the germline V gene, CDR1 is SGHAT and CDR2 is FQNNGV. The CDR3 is CASSLGGNTIYF. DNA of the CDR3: TGTGCCAGCAGCTTAGGCGGAAACACCATATATTTT.

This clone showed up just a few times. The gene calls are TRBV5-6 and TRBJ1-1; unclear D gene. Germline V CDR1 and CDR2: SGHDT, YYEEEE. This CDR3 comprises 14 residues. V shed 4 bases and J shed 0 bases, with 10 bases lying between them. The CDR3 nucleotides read TGTGCCAGCAGCCGAGAGACGTTGAACACTGAAGCTTTCTTT. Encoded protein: CASSRETLNTEAFF.

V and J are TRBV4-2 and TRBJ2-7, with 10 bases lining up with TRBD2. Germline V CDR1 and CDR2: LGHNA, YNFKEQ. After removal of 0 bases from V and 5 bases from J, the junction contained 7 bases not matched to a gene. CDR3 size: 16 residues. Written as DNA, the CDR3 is TGTGCCAGCAGCCAAGATCGGCCTAGCGGGGGCCACGAGCAGTACTTC. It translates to CASSQDRPSGGHEQYF.

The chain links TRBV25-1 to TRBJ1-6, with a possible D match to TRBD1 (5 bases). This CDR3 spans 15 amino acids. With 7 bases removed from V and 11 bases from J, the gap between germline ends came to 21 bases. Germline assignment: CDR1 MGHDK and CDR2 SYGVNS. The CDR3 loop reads CASTPKGVGLAPLHF. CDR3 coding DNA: TGTGCCAGCACTCCGAAAGGGGTGGGGCTGGCACCCCTCCACTTT.

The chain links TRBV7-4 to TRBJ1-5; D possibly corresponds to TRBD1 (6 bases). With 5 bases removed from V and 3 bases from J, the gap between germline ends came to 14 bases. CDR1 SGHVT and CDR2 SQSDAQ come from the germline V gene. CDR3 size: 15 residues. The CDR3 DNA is TGTGCCAGCAGCAAACCGACAGGCTTCAATCAGCCCCAGCATTTT. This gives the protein CASSKPTGFNQPQHF.

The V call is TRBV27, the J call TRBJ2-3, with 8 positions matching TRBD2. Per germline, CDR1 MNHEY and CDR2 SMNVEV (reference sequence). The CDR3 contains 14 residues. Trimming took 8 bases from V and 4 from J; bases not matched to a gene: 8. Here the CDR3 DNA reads TGTGCCAGCCGTTACGGGAGGGCCTCAGATACGCAGTATTTT. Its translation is CASRYGRASDTQYF.

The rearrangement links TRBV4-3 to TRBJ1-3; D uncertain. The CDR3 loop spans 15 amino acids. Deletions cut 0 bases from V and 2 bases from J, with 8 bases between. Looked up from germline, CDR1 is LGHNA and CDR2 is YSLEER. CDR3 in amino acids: CASSQEGRAGNTIYF. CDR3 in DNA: TGCGCCAGCAGCCAAGAAGGACGAGCTGGAAACACCATATATTTT.

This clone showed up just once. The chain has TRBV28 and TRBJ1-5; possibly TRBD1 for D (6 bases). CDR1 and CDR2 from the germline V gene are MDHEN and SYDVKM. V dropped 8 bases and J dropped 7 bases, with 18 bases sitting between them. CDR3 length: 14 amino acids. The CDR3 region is CASALRQAGQPQHF. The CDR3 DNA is TGTGCCAGCGCACTCCGACAGGCGGGACAGCCCCAGCATTTT.

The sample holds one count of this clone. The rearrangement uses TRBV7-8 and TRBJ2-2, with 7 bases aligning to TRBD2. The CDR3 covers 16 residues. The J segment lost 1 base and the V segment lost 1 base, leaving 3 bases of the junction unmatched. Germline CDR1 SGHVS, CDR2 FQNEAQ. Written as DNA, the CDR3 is TGTGCCAGCAGCTTAGAGCTAGCGGTGAACACCGGGGAGCTGTTTTTT. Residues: CASSLELAVNTGELFF.